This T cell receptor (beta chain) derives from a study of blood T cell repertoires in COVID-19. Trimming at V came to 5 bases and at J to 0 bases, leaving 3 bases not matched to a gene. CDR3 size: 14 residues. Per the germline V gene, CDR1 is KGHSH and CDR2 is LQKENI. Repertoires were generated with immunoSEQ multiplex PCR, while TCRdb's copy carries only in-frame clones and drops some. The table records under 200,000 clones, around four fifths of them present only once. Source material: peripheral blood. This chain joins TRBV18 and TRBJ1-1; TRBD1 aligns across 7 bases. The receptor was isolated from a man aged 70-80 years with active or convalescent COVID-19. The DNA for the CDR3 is TGTGCCAGCTCAGGGACAGAAATGAACACTGAAGCTTTCTTT. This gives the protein CASSGTEMNTEAFF.